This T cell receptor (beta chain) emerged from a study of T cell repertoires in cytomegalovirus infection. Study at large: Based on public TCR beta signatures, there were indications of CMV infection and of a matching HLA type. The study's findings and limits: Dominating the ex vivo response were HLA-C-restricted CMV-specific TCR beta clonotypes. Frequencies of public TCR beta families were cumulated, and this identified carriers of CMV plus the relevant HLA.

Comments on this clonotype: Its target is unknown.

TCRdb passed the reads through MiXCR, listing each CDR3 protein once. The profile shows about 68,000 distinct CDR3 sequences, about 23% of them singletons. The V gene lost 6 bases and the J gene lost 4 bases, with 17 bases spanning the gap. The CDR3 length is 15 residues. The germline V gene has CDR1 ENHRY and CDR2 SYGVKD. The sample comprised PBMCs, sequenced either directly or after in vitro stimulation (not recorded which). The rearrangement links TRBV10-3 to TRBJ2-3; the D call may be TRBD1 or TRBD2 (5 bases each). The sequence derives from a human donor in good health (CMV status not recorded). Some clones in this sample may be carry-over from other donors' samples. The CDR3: CAIRDPRGISDTQYF. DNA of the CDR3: TGTGCCATCAGGGACCCGAGGGGTATTTCAGATACGCAGTATTTT.